Listed below are T cell receptor beta chains from one sample, sequenced in a study of OX40 agonist ivuxolimab in advanced cancers. Sequencing used immunoSEQ multiplex PCR; TCRdb keeps in-frame clones, though not all of them. In the table there are about 64,000 clones, roughly four fifths of which are singletons. The sequenced sample was CD4+ or CD8+ T cells sorted from blood, obtained in a trial of the OX40 agonist ivuxolimab. These receptors all stem from an adult with an advanced solid tumor such as melanoma, head and neck, liver or kidney cancer. The CDR3 runs from the conserved cysteine through the conserved F or W. Fields, in order: J gene, D gene, V gene, clone size, CDR3 protein, CDR3 DNA. The D gene is left open where the match is weak. Expanded clones are given a class, and other clones once, few, many or no size at all.

TRBJ1-1 TRBD1 TRBV2 . CASSGPGQGTTEAFF TGTGCCAGCAGTGGACCGGGACAGGGGACCACTGAAGCTTTCTTT
TRBJ2-1 TRBD1 TRBV4-2 . CASSQDGGQGVNEQFF TGTGCCAGCAGCCAAGATGGGGGACAGGGTGTGAATGAGCAGTTCTTC
TRBJ2-5 . TRBV19 once CASGPQETQYF TGTGCCAGTGGTCCCCAAGAGACCCAGTACTTC
TRBJ2-7 . TRBV5-5 . CASSLDRTAAYEQYF TGTGCCAGCAGCTTGGATCGGACAGCGGCCTACGAGCAGTACTTC
TRBJ2-2 TRBD1 TRBV2 . CASSRGQGYTGELFF TGTGCCAGCAGTAGGGGACAGGGTTACACCGGGGAGCTGTTTTTT
TRBJ2-7 . TRBV14 . CASSQAVARRDEQYF TGTGCCAGCAGCCAAGCAGTGGCCAGACGAGACGAGCAGTACTTC
TRBJ2-5 TRBD2 TRBV28 . CASSSGLSLAGGETQYF TGTGCCAGCAGTTCAGGGTTATCACTAGCGGGAGGGGAGACCCAGTACTTC
TRBJ2-3 TRBD2 TRBV7-6 . CASSPTSQGDTQYF TGTGCCAGCAGTCCGACTAGCCAAGGAGATACGCAGTATTTT
TRBJ2-1 TRBD2 TRBV6-1 . CASSEVGTSGTTLSNEQFF TGTGCCAGCAGTGAAGTCGGGACTAGCGGGACAACCCTCTCCAATGAGCAGTTCTTC
TRBJ2-1 TRBD2 TRBV29-1 . CSVDSSRGGNNEQFF TGCAGCGTTGATAGCTCTCGCGGGGGGAACAATGAGCAGTTCTTC
TRBJ2-5 . TRBV5-1 . CASSVSGQETQYF TGCGCCAGCAGCGTATCGGGCCAAGAGACCCAGTACTTC
TRBJ1-1 TRBD1 TRBV19 . CASSLGTGPEAFF TGTGCCAGTAGTCTTGGGACAGGGCCTGAAGCTTTCTTT
TRBJ1-5 TRBD1 TRBV7-2 . CASRPGQSQPQHF TGTGCCAGCAGGCCGGGACAGAGTCAGCCCCAGCATTTT
TRBJ2-1 TRBD2 TRBV9 . CASSVAGSGGGSYNEQFF TGTGCCAGCAGCGTAGCTGGTAGCGGGGGTGGTTCCTACAATGAGCAGTTCTTC
TRBJ1-5 TRBD1 TRBV5-1 few CASATGVGNQPQHF TGCGCCAGCGCGACAGGGGTGGGAAATCAGCCCCAGCATTTT
TRBJ2-3 . TRBV5-4 . CASSLVGDWRTDTQYF TGTGCCAGCAGCTTGGTGGGTGACTGGCGCACAGATACGCAGTATTTT
TRBJ2-3 . TRBV5-1 . CASSLEADTQYF TGCGCCAGCAGCTTAGAGGCAGATACGCAGTATTTT
TRBJ1-5 . TRBV7-2 few CASSVQGHQPQHF TGTGCCAGCAGCGTTCAAGGCCATCAGCCCCAGCATTTT
TRBJ1-4 . TRBV15 . CATSRGTDSMGEKLFF TGTGCCACCAGCAGAGGCACCGACAGTATGGGTGAAAAACTGTTTTTT
TRBJ2-1 . TRBV7-9 . CASSLGAPTYNEQFF TGTGCCAGCAGCTTAGGGGCACCAACCTACAATGAGCAGTTCTTC
TRBJ2-7 TRBD1 TRBV29-1 . CSVTGSSYEQYF TGCAGCGTGACAGGGTCCTCCTACGAGCAGTACTTC
TRBJ2-3 . TRBV6-1 . CASSEAVAPGIDTQYF TGTGCCAGCAGTGAAGCCGTGGCCCCGGGGATAGATACGCAGTATTTT
TRBJ2-3 . TRBV18 . CASSSRSGGGTDTQYF TGTGCCAGCTCGTCACGTAGCGGAGGGGGCACAGATACGCAGTATTTT
TRBJ1-5 . TRBV4-1 . CASSPQGKGNQPQHF TGCGCCAGCAGCCCTCAGGGTAAGGGCAATCAGCCCCAGCATTTT
TRBJ1-4 TRBD1 TRBV6-1 . CAGSGTVNEKLFF TGTGCCGGCTCCGGGACAGTAAATGAAAAACTGTTTTTT
TRBJ2-3 . TRBV10-1 . CASSDLGSGPGTDTQYF TGCGCCAGCAGTGACCTCGGGTCAGGGCCCGGCACAGATACGCAGTATTTT
TRBJ2-2 TRBD2 TRBV7-3 . CASSLFAGVTGELFF TGTGCCAGCAGCTTATTCGCGGGAGTCACCGGGGAGCTGTTTTTT
TRBJ2-7 . TRBV11-2 few CASSTGLQWGEPYEQYF TGTGCCAGCAGCACAGGCTTACAGTGGGGCGAGCCCTACGAGCAGTACTTC